This T cell receptor (beta chain) comes out of a study of cytomegalovirus exposure and HLA in healthy donors. Both 60 Vbeta primers and 13 Jbeta primers went into the PCR. Using immunoSEQ multiplex PCR, the repertoire was profiled, and TCRdb retains in-frame clones only, with some absent. Among around 110,000 clones, around 62% were seen once, and the ten largest hold more than 8%. V lost 3 bases and J lost 1, with 12 bases in between. This CDR3 comprises 15 residues. Germline V gene lookup returns CDR1 KGHSH and CDR2 LQKENI. This chain uses TRBV18 with TRBJ1-1; tentatively, D is TRBD1 (6 bases). The sample comprised PBMCs. The sequence derives from a woman in her thirties or forties in good health and CMV-seropositive. The chain's CDR3 is CASSPFGQPNTEAFF. The CDR3 DNA reads as TGTGCCAGCTCACCCTTCGGACAGCCGAACACTGAAGCTTTCTTT.